This T cell receptor (beta chain) stems from a study of cytomegalovirus exposure and HLA in healthy donors. Researchers ran the PCR with 60 Vbeta and 13 Jbeta primers. The assay was immunoSEQ multiplex PCR, and TCRdb's table has in-frame clones only and misses some. This sample's table has 200,000 to 250,000 clones. Germline V CDR1 and CDR2: MDHEN, SYDVKM. The CDR3 is made up of 15 amino acids. V was shortened by 5 bases and J by 2 bases, with 14 bases between the two germline ends. Study-wide points: Within a later analysis, the majority of CMV-associated TCR beta chains appeared HLA-restricted.

As regards this clone: The antigen remains undetermined.

Sequencing input: PBMCs. The chain recombines TRBV28 with TRBJ2-3, with unresolved D. This TCR came from a girl aged 2 to 9 in good health and CMV-seropositive. The CDR3 sequence is CASSATADLTDTQYF. In DNA form, the CDR3 reads TGTGCCAGCAGTGCAACCGCGGATCTCACAGATACGCAGTATTTT.